Listed below are T cell receptor beta chains from one sample, sequenced in a study of tumor-infiltrating lymphocytes in primary liver carcinoma. TCRdb itself ran the multiplex PCR reads through MiXCR, one entry per CDR3 protein. The data contain around 330,000 distinct CDR3 sequences, over 55% of them singletons. Input material: peripheral blood. The receptors stem from a man between 35 and 55 years old with primary liver carcinoma and hepatitis B virus infection. Each CDR3 is given with its conserved first and last residue. A D gene is named only where the DNA matches it firmly. Where a row states a size, it is once, few, many or the class of an expanded clone; other rows omit it.

d_call,j_call,clone_size,v_call,cdr3_aa,cdr3_nt
-,TRBJ2-1,-,TRBV7-9,CAISSRDRPDNYNEQFF,TGTGCCATCAGCTCAAGGGACCGGCCGGACAACTACAATGAGCAGTTCTTC
TRBD2,TRBJ2-3,-,TRBV4-2,CASSHTGTSGSDTQYF,TGTGCCAGCAGCCATACAGGGACTAGCGGGAGCGATACGCAGTATTTT
TRBD1,TRBJ1-5,few,TRBV12-3/TRBV12-4,CASSPQGGNQPQHF,TGTGCCAGCAGTCCACAGGGGGGTAATCAGCCCCAGCATTTT
-,TRBJ2-2,-,TRBV11-1,CASSFREAGTGELFF,TGTGCCAGCAGCTTTCGGGAAGCTGGGACCGGGGAGCTGTTTTTT
TRBD1,TRBJ1-4,-,TRBV5-6,CASSSQTGVGEKLFF,TGTGCCAGCAGCTCCCAGACAGGGGTCGGTGAAAAACTGTTTTTT
-,TRBJ2-1,few,TRBV5-1,CASSHSPSSYNEQFF,TGCGCCAGCAGTCATAGCCCTAGCTCCTACAATGAGCAGTTCTTC
-,TRBJ2-4,-,TRBV30,CAWSDGGPRGNIQYF,TGTGCCTGGAGTGACGGGGGGCCAAGGGGTAACATTCAGTACTTC
-,TRBJ1-5,many,TRBV18,CASSTGQKFNQPQHF,TGTGCCAGCTCTACCGGGCAAAAATTCAATCAGCCCCAGCATTTT
TRBD2,TRBJ2-1,-,TRBV5-1,CASNLRTSENEQFF,TGCGCCAGCAACTTGCGGACTAGCGAGAATGAGCAGTTCTTC
TRBD1,TRBJ1-1,few,TRBV5-1,CASTGGNTEAFF,TGCGCCAGCACAGGGGGCAACACTGAAGCTTTCTTT
-,TRBJ2-7,-,TRBV10-3,CAISESQGKRSSHEQYF,TGTGCCATCAGTGAGTCCCAAGGGAAAAGGAGCTCCCACGAGCAGTACTTC
-,TRBJ2-1,-,TRBV11-2,CASSSAIGVQFF,TGTGCCAGCAGCTCCGCGATAGGGGTGCAGTTTTTC
-,TRBJ2-7,-,TRBV12-3/TRBV12-4,CASSFGGGGDEQYF,TGTGCCAGCAGTTTTGGGGGGGGGGGCGACGAGCAGTACTTC
-,TRBJ2-1,many,TRBV29-1,CSVEAGSYNEQFF,TGCAGCGTTGAAGCGGGCTCCTACAATGAGCAGTTCTTC
-,TRBJ1-3,-,TRBV9,CANSSDSGNTIYF,TGTGCCAACAGCTCCGACTCTGGAAACACCATATATTTT
-,TRBJ2-3,-,TRBV11-2,CTSNLDRPRIDTQYF,TGTACCAGCAACTTAGACCGTCCCAGAATAGATACGCAGTATTTT
-,TRBJ1-2,-,TRBV29-1,CSVELSLRASGPVNYGYTF,TGCAGTGTTGAATTATCACTCAGGGCCTCAGGGCCGGTTAACTATGGCTACACCTTC
-,TRBJ2-2,-,TRBV28,CASSLHSAGVRTGELFF,TGTGCCAGCAGTTTACACTCGGCAGGGGTTCGCACCGGGGAGCTGTTTTTT
-,TRBJ2-6,-,TRBV5-1,CASSRDLSGANVLTF,TGCGCCAGCAGCCGAGACCTCTCTGGGGCCAACGTCCTGACTTTC
-,TRBJ2-1,once,TRBV11-2,CACSLDGGSNEQLF,TGTGCCTGCAGCTTAGATGGCGGGTCCAATGAGCAGTTGTTC
TRBD1,TRBJ1-1,many,TRBV5-4,CASSLDRGSMGEAFF,TGTGCCAGCAGCTTGGACAGGGGGTCAATGGGTGAAGCTTTCTTT
-,TRBJ2-1,-,TRBV11-2,CASSSLGDKQFF,TGTGCCAGCAGCTCCTTAGGCGATAAGCAGTTCTTC
TRBD1,TRBJ1-5,-,TRBV6-2/TRBV6-3,CASRGTGKNQPQHF,TGTGCCAGCAGGGGGACAGGGAAAAATCAGCCCCAGCATTTT
TRBD2,TRBJ2-7,-,TRBV28,CASSQNSGISGEQYF,TGTGCCAGCAGCCAAAACAGCGGGATTTCTGGGGAGCAGTACTTC
TRBD1,TRBJ2-5,few,TRBV29-1,CSAQGATETQYF,TGCAGCGCCCAGGGGGCCACAGAGACCCAGTACTTC
-,TRBJ2-3,once,TRBV5-4,CASSLRKGLVGDTQYF,TGTGCCAGCAGCTTGAGAAAGGGGCTAGTCGGAGATACGCAGTATTTT
TRBD2,TRBJ2-3,many,TRBV29-1,CSVETGGVADTQYF,TGCAGCGTTGAGACGGGAGGGGTGGCAGATACGCAGTATTTT
TRBD2,TRBJ2-1,many,TRBV6-6,CASRRDYDYNEQFF,TGTGCCAGCCGCCGGGACTACGACTACAATGAGCAGTTCTTC
TRBD2,TRBJ2-5,few,TRBV14,CASSPTGLGKTQYF,TGTGCCAGCAGCCCGACGGGACTAGGAAAGACCCAGTACTTC
-,TRBJ2-5,few,TRBV7-9,CASSPLARGPQETQYF,TGTGCCAGCAGCCCTCTCGCCCGTGGGCCTCAAGAGACCCAGTACTTC
-,TRBJ2-1,once,TRBV11-1,CASRKKMRIAGDGQFF,TGTGCCAGCAGAAAAAAGATGAGGATAGCAGGGGATGGGCAGTTCTTC
TRBD2,TRBJ2-1,-,TRBV5-1,CASSLEVAGVAYNEQFF,TGCGCCAGCAGCTTGGAAGTAGCGGGAGTCGCCTACAATGAGCAGTTCTTC
-,TRBJ1-1,-,TRBV23-1,CASSQVSTEAFF,TGCGCCAGCAGTCAAGTCAGCACTGAAGCTTTCTTT
-,TRBJ1-6,-,TRBV6-4,CASSYSYNSPLHF,TGCGCCAGCAGTTACTCCTATAATTCACCCCTCCACTTT
-,TRBJ1-5,many,TRBV4-1,CASSQVSGSNQPQHF,TGCGCCAGCAGCCAAGTGTCAGGGAGCAATCAGCCCCAGCATTTT
-,TRBJ1-2,-,TRBV6-5,CAGSAGGYGYTF,TGTGCCGGCAGTGCTGGTGGCTATGGCTACACCTTC
-,TRBJ2-7,few,TRBV14,CASSHQMTYEQYF,TGTGCCAGCAGCCATCAGATGACCTACGAGCAGTACTTC
TRBD2,TRBJ2-5,many,TRBV12-3/TRBV12-4,CASTPGLAGETQYF,TGTGCCAGCACACCCGGACTAGCGGGGGAGACCCAGTACTTC
-,TRBJ1-2,many,TRBV29-1,CSVGRQDGYTF,TGCAGCGTTGGAAGACAGGATGGCTACACCTTC
TRBD1,TRBJ1-1,many,TRBV12-3/TRBV12-4,CASTPDRVNTEAFF,TGTGCCAGCACCCCGGACAGGGTGAACACTGAAGCTTTCTTT
-,TRBJ2-6,-,TRBV14,CASSQVSSGANVLTF,TGTGCCAGCAGCCAAGTAAGCTCTGGGGCCAACGTCCTGACTTTC
-,TRBJ2-2,-,TRBV5-1,CASSLLATDTGELFF,TGCGCCAGCAGCTTGCTGGCAACCGACACCGGGGAACTGTTTTTT
TRBD2,TRBJ2-1,-,TRBV12-3/TRBV12-4,CASSFGTSGSRVFIGEQFF,TGTGCCAGCAGTTTTGGGACTAGCGGGAGTCGCGTCTTCATTGGTGAGCAGTTCTTC
TRBD2,TRBJ2-5,-,TRBV11-2,CAGNLGLVGNQETQYF,TGTGCCGGCAACTTAGGACTAGTGGGAAACCAAGAGACCCAGTACTTC
-,TRBJ2-1,once,TRBV24-1,CATSDLLDEQFF,TGTGCCACCAGTGATTTGTTAGATGAGCAGTTCTTC
-,TRBJ1-6,many,TRBV29-1,CSVGPDRNSPLHF,TGCAGCGTTGGACCCGACAGGAATTCACCCCTCCACTTT
-,TRBJ2-2,-,TRBV30,CAWNERTGELFF,TGTGCCTGGAACGAGAGGACCGGGGAGCTGTTTTTT
TRBD2,TRBJ2-1,-,TRBV24-1,CATSGDRTSGSGEQFF,TGTGCCACCAGTGGCGACCGGACTAGCGGGAGTGGTGAGCAGTTCTTC